This TCR beta chain was sequenced during a study of blood T cell repertoires in COVID-19. Study summary: Collection of acute and convalescent COVID-19 samples took place in the United States, Italy and Spain.

The CDR3 is 15 residues long. CDR1 is SNHLY, CDR2 FYNNEI, per germline. Trimming stripped 3 bases from V and 3 bases from J, with 11 bases between. Original handling: It was from reference gene primer amplification that nucleated cell counts were estimated. This table comes from immunoSEQ multiplex PCR, and its TCRdb copy is limited to in-frame clones, with some not included. V, J and clone size reflect that table, while D and trimming were determined from the DNA. The sample includes 150,000 to 200,000 clones, 86% of them seen just once. The receptor was isolated from a man aged 55 to 70 with acute or convalescent COVID-19. This chain links TRBV2 with TRBJ1-4; possibly TRBD1 for D (5 bases). The sample consisted of peripheral blood. The CDR3 is CASSDDGGANEKLFF. Here the CDR3 DNA reads TGTGCCAGCAGTGATGACGGGGGGGCTAATGAAAAACTGTTTTTT. Together with reference TRBV2 and TRBJ1-4, the CDR3 gives the full variable domain: EPEVTQTPSHQVTQMGQEVILRCVPISNHLYFYWYRQILGQKVEFLVSFYNNEISEKSEIFDDQFSVERPDGSNFTLKIRSTKLEDSAMYFCASSDDGGANEKLFFGSGTQLSVL.